This T cell receptor beta chain was found in a study of blood T cell repertoires in COVID-19 (dated by TCRdb to 2020 to 2021). Turning to the overall study: The collaborator samples originated in the United States, Italy and Spain and spanned the acute and convalescent phases of COVID-19. The material from the prospective study consisted of cDNA or gDNA derived from T cells, B-cell-depleted T cells, or PBMCs. The dataset comprised deeply sampled blood TCRbeta repertoires from subjects exposed to, actively infected with, or recovered from COVID-19. The repertoires were made available in a free public database intended to serve as a resource for research on the immune response to SARS-CoV-2. Samples came from the ongoing ImmuneRACE study (first 160 participants) plus 1,254 subjects from 6 global collaborators. Nearly every sample came with metadata listing a de-identified subject ID, COVID-19 status, age in years and sex. Where available, HLA class I and class II types were obtained from metadata supplied by the sample provider rather than from assay-based typing. Study-wide conclusions, independent of this receptor: The amount of clinical and demographic metadata varied by source and participant and was provided uncurated.

The immunoSEQ Assay, a bias-controlled multiplex PCR, was used to amplify TCRbeta CDR3 regions from genomic DNA. Turning to the authors' computational methods: The number of nucleated cells in each sample was estimated from the amplification of reference gene primers within the assay. Sequence reads were collapsed and filtered to measure the absolute abundance of every unique TCRbeta CDR3 rearrangement. For each sample, productive Simpson clonality was calculated as the square root of Simpson's diversity index over productive rearrangements. The clones in this table, taken by TCRdb from immuneACCESS, are in-frame only. Not every clone is retained; where verified, under half of the shortfall comes from an unresolved V gene, and the cause of the rest is unknown. V, J and clone size derive from that table, while D and trimming were established from the DNA sequence. This sample has over 150,000 clones in its table, and roughly 80% of those were observed once. 3% to 3.5% of the sample is in the top ten clones.

Enrolling through a virtual design, the prospective study's participants ranged in age from roughly 18 to 89 years and lived across 24 United States geographic areas. In the prospective study, cohorts were assigned on the basis of participant-reported clinical history obtained from a screening survey and a study questionnaire. For ImmuneRACE Cohort 3, a participant was defined as recovered based on two consecutive negative NP/OP PCR tests, clearance by a healthcare professional, or resolution of symptoms. In the prospective study, mobile phlebotomists collected whole blood, serum and a nasopharyngeal or oropharyngeal swab from each participant. Participants in the prospective study had the option to provide additional blood draws and questionnaires over an approximately 2-month period. Blood samples from the prospective study were shipped frozen or at room temperature prior to DNA extraction. CDR1 SGHKS and CDR2 YYEKEE were looked up in the germline V gene (reference sequence). The CDR3 contains 14 residues, cysteine and phenylalanine counted. CDR3 DNA is the only sequence kept; it has 42 bases, read in frame from the first base. A distance of 15 bases separates the germline ends of V and J, which lose 1 base and 8 bases respectively.

In regard to this clone: Its recognized antigen is unknown. No base quality information exists; no much larger clone differs at one position.

Sequencing input: PBMCs or T cells enriched from blood (not recorded which). The clonotype comes from a woman between 55 and 75 years old who had recovered from COVID-19. Here the chain combines TRBV5-5 and TRBJ1-2, with the D gene uncertain. The CDR3 here reads CASSLSGVSRGYTF. The sequenced DNA is TGTGCCAGCAGCTTGTCGGGAGTTTCTCGGGGCTACACCTTC.